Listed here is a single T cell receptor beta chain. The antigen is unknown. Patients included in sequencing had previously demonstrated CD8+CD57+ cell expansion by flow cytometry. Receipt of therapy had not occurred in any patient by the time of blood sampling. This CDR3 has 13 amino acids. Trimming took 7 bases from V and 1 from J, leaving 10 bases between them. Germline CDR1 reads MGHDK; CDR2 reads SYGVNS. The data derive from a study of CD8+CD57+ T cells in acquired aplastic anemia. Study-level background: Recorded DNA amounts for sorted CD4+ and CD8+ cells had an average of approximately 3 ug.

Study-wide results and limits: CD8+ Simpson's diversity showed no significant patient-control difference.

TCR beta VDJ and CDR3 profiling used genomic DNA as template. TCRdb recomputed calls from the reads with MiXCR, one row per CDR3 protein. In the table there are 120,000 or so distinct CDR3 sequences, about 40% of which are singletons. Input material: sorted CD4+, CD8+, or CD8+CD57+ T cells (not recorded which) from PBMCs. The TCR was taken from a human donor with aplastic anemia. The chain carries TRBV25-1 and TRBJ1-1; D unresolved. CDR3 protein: CASTVEANTEAFF. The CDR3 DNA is TGTGCCAGCACTGTGGAGGCGAACACTGAAGCTTTCTTT.